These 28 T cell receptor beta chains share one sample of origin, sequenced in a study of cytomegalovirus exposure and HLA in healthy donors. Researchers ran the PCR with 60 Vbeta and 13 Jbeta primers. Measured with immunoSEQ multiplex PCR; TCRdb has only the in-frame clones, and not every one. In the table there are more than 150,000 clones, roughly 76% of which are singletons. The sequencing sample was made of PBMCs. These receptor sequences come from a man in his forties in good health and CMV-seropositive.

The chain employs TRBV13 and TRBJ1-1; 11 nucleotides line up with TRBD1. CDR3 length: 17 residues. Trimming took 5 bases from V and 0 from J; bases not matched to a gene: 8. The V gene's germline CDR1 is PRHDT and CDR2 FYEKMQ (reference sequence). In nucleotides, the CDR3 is TGTGCCAGCAGCCCGACCGGGACAGGGGGAATGAACACTGAAGCTTTCTTT. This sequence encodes CASSPTGTGGMNTEAFF.

The CDR3 DNA is TGTGCCAGCAGTTTAGACCCTAGCGGGGAATGGGATGAGCAGTTCTTC. It encodes CASSLDPSGEWDEQFF. The chain recombines TRBV27 with TRBJ2-1; 9 nucleotides agree with TRBD2. The CDR3 extends over 16 amino acids. Germline CDR1 reads MNHEY; CDR2 reads SMNVEV (reference sequence). V was clipped by 2 bases and J by 8 bases; unmatched bases: 10.

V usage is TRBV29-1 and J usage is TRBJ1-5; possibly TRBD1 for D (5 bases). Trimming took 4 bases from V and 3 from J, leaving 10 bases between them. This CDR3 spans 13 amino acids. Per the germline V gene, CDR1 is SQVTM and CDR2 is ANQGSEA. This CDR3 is CSVAPGDNQPQHF. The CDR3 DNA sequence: TGCAGCGTTGCTCCGGGGGACAATCAGCCCCAGCATTTT. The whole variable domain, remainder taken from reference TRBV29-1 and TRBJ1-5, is SAVISQKPSRDICQRGTSLTIQCQVDSQVTMMFWYRQQPGQSLTLIATANQGSEATYESGFVIDKFPISRPNLTFSTLTVSNMSPEDSSIYLCSVAPGDNQPQHFGDGTRLSIL.

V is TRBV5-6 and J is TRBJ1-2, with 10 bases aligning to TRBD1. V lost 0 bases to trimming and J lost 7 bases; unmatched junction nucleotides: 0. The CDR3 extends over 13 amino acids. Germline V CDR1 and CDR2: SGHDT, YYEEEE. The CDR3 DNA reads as TGTGCCAGCAGCTTGGGGACAGGGGGTGGCTACACCTTC. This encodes CASSLGTGGGYTF. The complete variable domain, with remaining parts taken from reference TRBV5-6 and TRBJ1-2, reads DAGVTQSPTHLIKTRGQQVTLRCSPKSGHDTVSWYQQALGQGPQFIFQYYEEEERQRGNFPDRFSGHQFPNYSSELNVNALLLGDSALYLCASSLGTGGGYTFGSGTRLTVV.

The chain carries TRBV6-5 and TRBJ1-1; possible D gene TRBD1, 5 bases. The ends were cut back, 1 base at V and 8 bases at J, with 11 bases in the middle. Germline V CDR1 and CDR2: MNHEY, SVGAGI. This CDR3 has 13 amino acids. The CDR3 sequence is CASSYFKGSEAFF. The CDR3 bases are TGTGCCAGCAGTTACTTTAAGGGGTCCGAAGCTTTCTTT.

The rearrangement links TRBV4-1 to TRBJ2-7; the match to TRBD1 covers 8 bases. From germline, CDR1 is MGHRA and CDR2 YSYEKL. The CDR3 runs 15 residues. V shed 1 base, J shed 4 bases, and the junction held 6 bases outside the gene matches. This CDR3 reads CASSQVAGGSYEQYF. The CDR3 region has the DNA TGCGCCAGCAGCCAAGTGGCAGGGGGCAGTTACGAGCAGTACTTC.

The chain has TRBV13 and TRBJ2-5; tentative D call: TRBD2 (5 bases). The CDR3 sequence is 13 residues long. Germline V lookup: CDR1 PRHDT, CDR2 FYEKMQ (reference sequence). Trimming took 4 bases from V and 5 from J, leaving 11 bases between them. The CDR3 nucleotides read TGTGCCAGCAGCTACGGGGTGGGGGAGACCCAGTACTTC. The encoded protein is CASSYGVGETQYF.

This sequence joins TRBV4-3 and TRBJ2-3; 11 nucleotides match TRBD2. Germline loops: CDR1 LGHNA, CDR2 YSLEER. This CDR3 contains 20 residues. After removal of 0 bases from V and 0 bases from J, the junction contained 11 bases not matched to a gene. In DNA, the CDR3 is TGCGCCAGCAGCCAAGATCGAGGTAGCGGGGGGGCCACAAGCACAGATACGCAGTATTTT. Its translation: CASSQDRGSGGATSTDTQYF.

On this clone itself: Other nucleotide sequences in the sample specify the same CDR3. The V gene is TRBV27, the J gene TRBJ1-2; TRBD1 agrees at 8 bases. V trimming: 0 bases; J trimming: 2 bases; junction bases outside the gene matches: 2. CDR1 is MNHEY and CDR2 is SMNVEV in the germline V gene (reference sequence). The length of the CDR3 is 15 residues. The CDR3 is CASSLSTGGNYGYTF. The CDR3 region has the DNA TGTGCCAGCAGTTTATCCACAGGGGGGAACTATGGCTACACCTTC.

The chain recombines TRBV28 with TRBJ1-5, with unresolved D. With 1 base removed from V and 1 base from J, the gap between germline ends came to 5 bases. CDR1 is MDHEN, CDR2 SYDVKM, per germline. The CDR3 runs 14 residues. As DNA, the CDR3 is TGTGCCAGCAGTTTATTGCAGAGCAATCAGCCCCAGCATTTT. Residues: CASSLLQSNQPQHF.

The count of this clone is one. CDR3 nucleotide sequence: TGTGCCAGCAGCCAAGGGGCCCGGGGAACCTACGAGCAGTACTTC. Protein sequence: CASSQGARGTYEQYF. The chain recombines TRBV14 with TRBJ2-7; the D gene is possibly TRBD2 (5 bases). The V and J ends lost 1 base and 2 bases respectively, with 12 bases between them. In germline, CDR1 is SGHDN, CDR2 FVKESK. The CDR3 totals 15 residues.

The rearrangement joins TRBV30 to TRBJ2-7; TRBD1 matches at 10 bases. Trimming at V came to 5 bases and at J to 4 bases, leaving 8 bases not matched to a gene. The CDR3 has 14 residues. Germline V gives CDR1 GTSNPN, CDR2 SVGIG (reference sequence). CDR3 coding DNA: TGTGCCTGGGCGACCGGGACAGGGGCTTACGAGCAGTACTTC. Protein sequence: CAWATGTGAYEQYF.

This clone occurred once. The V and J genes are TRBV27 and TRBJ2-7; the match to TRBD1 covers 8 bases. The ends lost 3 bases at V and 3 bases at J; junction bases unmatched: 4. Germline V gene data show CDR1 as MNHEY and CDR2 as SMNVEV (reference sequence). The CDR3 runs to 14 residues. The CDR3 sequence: CASSFGGTGYEQYF. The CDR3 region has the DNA TGTGCCAGCAGTTTCGGCGGGACAGGCTACGAGCAGTACTTC.

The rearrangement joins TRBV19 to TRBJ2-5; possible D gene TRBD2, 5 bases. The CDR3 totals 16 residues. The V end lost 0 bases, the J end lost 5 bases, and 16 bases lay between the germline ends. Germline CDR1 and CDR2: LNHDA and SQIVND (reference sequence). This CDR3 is CASSIDTGQRRETQYF. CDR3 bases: TGTGCCAGTAGTATAGATACCGGCCAACGGAGGGAGACCCAGTACTTC.

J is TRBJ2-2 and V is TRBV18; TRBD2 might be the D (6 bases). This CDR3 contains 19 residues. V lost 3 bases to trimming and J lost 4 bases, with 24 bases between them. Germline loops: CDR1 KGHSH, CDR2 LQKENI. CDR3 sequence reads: CASSPMTRGTGGGTGELFF. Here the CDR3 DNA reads TGTGCCAGCTCACCTATGACCCGGGGGACGGGTGGAGGCACCGGGGAGCTGTTTTTT.

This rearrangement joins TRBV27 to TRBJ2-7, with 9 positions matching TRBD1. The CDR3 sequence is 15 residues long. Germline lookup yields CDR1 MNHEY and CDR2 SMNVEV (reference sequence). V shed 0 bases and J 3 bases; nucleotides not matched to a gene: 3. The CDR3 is CASSLSGQGFYEQYF. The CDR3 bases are TGTGCCAGCAGTTTATCGGGACAGGGCTTCTACGAGCAGTACTTC.

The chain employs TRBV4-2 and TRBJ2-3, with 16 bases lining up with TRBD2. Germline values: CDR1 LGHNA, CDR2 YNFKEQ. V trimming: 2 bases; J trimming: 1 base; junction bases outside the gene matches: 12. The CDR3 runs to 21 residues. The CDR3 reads CASSQLPPGTSGGGRTDTQYF. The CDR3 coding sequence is TGTGCCAGCAGCCAATTACCTCCCGGGACTAGCGGGGGGGGCCGCACAGATACGCAGTATTTT.

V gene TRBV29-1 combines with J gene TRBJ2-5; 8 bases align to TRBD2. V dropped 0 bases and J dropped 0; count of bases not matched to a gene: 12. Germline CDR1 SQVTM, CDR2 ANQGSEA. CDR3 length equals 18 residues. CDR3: CSVEDPAGAGQYQETQYF. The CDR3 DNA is TGCAGCGTTGAAGATCCAGCGGGAGCGGGGCAGTACCAAGAGACCCAGTACTTC.

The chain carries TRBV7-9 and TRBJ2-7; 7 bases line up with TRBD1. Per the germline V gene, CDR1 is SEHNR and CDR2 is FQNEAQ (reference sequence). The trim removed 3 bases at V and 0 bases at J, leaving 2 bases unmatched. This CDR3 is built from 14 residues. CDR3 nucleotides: TGTGCCAGCAGCTTCGGGACAGTCTCCTACGAGCAGTACTTC. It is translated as CASSFGTVSYEQYF.

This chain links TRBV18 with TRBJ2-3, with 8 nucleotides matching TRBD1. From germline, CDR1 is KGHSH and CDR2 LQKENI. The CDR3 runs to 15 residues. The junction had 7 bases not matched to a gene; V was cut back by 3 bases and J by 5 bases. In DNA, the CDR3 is TGTGCCAGCTCACCCAACGGACAGGGTCTAGATACGCAGTATTTT. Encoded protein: CASSPNGQGLDTQYF.

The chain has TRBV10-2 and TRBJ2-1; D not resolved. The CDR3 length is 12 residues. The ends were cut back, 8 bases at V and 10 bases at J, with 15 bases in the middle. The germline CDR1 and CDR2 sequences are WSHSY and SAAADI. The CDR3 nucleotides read TGCGCCAGCGGTCGTTTAGTTAGAGAGCAGTTCTTC. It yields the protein CASGRLVREQFF.

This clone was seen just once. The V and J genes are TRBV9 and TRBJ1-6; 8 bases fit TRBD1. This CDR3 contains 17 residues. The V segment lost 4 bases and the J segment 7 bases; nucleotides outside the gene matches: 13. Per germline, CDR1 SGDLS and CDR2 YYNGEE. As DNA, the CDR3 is TGTGCCAGCAGCTCACCGAGACAGGGGCGTTACAATTCACCCCTCCACTTT. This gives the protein CASSSPRQGRYNSPLHF. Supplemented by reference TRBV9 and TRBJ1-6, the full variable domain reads DSGVTQTPKHLITATGQRVTLRCSPRSGDLSVYWYQQSLDQGLQFLIQYYNGEERAKGNILERFSAQQFPDLHSELNLSSLELGDSALYFCASSSPRQGRYNSPLHFGNGTRLTVT.

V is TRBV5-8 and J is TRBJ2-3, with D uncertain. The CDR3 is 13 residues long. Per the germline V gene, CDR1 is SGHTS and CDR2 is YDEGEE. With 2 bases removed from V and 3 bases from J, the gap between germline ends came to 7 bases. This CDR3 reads CASSFTGTDTQYF. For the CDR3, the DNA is TGTGCCAGCAGCTTTACCGGGACAGATACGCAGTATTTT.

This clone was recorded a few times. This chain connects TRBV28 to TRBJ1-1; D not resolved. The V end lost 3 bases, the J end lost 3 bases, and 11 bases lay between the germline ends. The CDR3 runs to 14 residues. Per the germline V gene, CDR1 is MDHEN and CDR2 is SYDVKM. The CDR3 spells CASSFPDIYTEAFF. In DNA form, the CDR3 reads TGTGCCAGCAGTTTCCCCGACATCTACACTGAAGCTTTCTTT.

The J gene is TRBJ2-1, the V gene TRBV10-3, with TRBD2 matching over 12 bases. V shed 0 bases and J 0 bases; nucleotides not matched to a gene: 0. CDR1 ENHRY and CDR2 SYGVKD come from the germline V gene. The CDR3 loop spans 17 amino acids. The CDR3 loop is CAISESTSGGSYNEQFF. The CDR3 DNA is TGTGCCATCAGTGAGTCGACTAGCGGGGGCTCCTACAATGAGCAGTTCTTC.

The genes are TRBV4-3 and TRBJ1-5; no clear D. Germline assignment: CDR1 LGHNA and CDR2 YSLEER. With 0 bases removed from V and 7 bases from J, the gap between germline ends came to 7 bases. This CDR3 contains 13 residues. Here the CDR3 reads CASSQDLRQPQHF. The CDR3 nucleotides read TGCGCCAGCAGCCAAGATCTCCGGCAGCCCCAGCATTTT.

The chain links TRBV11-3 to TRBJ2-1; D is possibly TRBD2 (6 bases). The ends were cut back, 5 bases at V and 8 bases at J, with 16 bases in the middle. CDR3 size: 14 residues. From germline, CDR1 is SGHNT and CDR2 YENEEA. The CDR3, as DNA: TGTGCCAGCAGCCTGACCGCGGGAACCCATGAGCAGTTCTTC. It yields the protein CASSLTAGTHEQFF.

Here the CDR3 reads CASSPTGRSTDTQYF. CDR3 coding DNA: TGTGCCAGCTCGCCCACAGGGAGAAGCACAGATACGCAGTATTTT. The chain recombines TRBV18 with TRBJ2-3, with D possibly being TRBD1 (6 bases). The CDR3 contains 15 residues. Looked up from germline, CDR1 is KGHSH and CDR2 is LQKENI. With 6 bases removed from V and 0 bases from J, the gap between germline ends came to 13 bases.